This TCR beta chain was recovered during a study of blood T cell repertoires in COVID-19. Overall study: Material from acute and convalescent COVID-19 was sourced from the United States, Italy and Spain.

This clone was picked up one time. Trimming cost V 6 bases and J 0 bases, with 21 bases left between them. CDR1 is MNHEY and CDR2 is SMNVEV in the germline V gene (reference sequence). The CDR3 sequence is 18 residues long. TCRdb's copy holds only in-frame clones and misses some; the assay was immunoSEQ multiplex PCR. The sample includes roughly 250,000 clones, 70% to 90% seen only once; the top ten take roughly 3.5%. The chain carries TRBV27 and TRBJ2-4; D might be TRBD2 (5 bases). The TCR comes from a woman aged 40 to 50 with acute COVID-19. The sample comprised PBMCs or T cells enriched from blood (not recorded which). Here the CDR3 reads CASSLTSTREIAKNIQYF. In DNA form, the CDR3 reads TGTGCCAGCAGCCTTACATCTACCCGGGAAATAGCCAAAAACATTCAGTACTTC.